The 29 T cell receptor beta chains reported below all come from one sample, sequenced in a study of beta chain features in type 1 diabetes. Expressed TCRB transcripts were sequenced after all isolated RNA was converted to cDNA. Assay: immunoSEQ multiplex PCR; the TCRdb copy retains only in-frame clones and omits some. This table has hundreds of thousands of clones, roughly 31% appearing once. Material for sequencing was naive CD4+ T cells from blood. The receptor source for this set is a man younger than 35 in good health.

In this sample, this clone turned up a few times. V and J are TRBV7-2 and TRBJ2-7, with TRBD1 as a possible D gene (5 bases). CDR3 length: 14 residues. Per germline, CDR1 SGHTA and CDR2 FQGNSA. V shed 1 base and J shed 5 bases, with 12 bases lying between them. In nucleotides, the CDR3 is TGTGCCAGCAGCTTAGATCCCAGGGCCCACGAGCAGTACTTC. Translating gives CASSLDPRAHEQYF.

V is TRBV10-3 and J is TRBJ2-5; D is perhaps TRBD2 (5 bases). The germline V and J ends were trimmed by 2 bases and 1 base, with 17 bases remaining between them. CDR1 and CDR2 (germline): ENHRY, SYGVKD. CDR3 size: 17 residues. The CDR3 region is CAISEPLGRAGQETQYF. CDR3 bases: TGTGCCATCAGTGAGCCCCTCGGAAGGGCGGGCCAAGAGACCCAGTACTTC.

This clone showed up just a few times. Here the CDR3 DNA reads TGTGCCAGCAGTTTTATTGGAGGTCTCTTCAAAAACATTCAGTACTTC. Its translation: CASSFIGGLFKNIQYF. This rearrangement joins TRBV27 to TRBJ2-4; tentative D call: TRBD2 (5 bases). The germline gives CDR1 MNHEY, CDR2 SMNVEV (reference sequence). V lost 3 bases to trimming and J lost 3 bases, with 15 bases between them. This CDR3 has 16 residues.

This clone was detected only a few times. This rearrangement joins TRBV18 to TRBJ2-3; 10 nucleotides agree with TRBD2. CDR1 is KGHSH and CDR2 is LQKENI in the germline V gene. Trimming took 5 bases from V and 0 from J; bases not matched to a gene: 5. This CDR3 is 16 amino acids long. CDR3 sequence reads: CASSSWTSGSTDTQYF. In nucleotides, the CDR3 is TGTGCCAGCTCATCCTGGACTAGCGGTAGCACAGATACGCAGTATTTT.

This chain connects TRBV30 to TRBJ2-3, with D perhaps matching TRBD2 (6 bases). V lost 3 bases and J 2 bases, leaving 27 bases between the germline ends. The CDR3 spans 19 residues. Germline CDR1 reads GTSNPN; CDR2 reads SVGIG (reference sequence). The CDR3: CAWRAEAQPTRAFTDTQYF. The CDR3 nucleotides are TGTGCCTGGAGGGCCGAGGCTCAACCGACTAGGGCTTTCACAGATACGCAGTATTTT.

This clone was counted between two and nine times. This chain joins TRBV19 and TRBJ2-5, with 7 positions matching TRBD2. Germline V lookup: CDR1 LNHDA, CDR2 SQIVND (reference sequence). This CDR3 has 13 amino acids. V shed 7 bases, J shed 7 bases, and the junction held 9 bases outside the gene matches. CDR3 amino acids: CASIGGGPGTQYF. The CDR3 DNA reads as TGTGCCAGTATTGGCGGGGGACCGGGGACCCAGTACTTC.

V usage is TRBV9 and J usage is TRBJ1-3; D gene uncertain. From germline, CDR1 is SGDLS and CDR2 YYNGEE. The CDR3 runs to 15 residues. Between the trimmed V and J ends, which lost 0 bases and 0 bases, there was a span of 7 bases. The DNA of the CDR3 is TGTGCCAGCAGCGTAGAGGGCCTCTCTGGAAACACCATATATTTT. This sequence encodes CASSVEGLSGNTIYF.

J is TRBJ1-1 and V is TRBV7-8; D might be TRBD1 (5 bases). Germline loops: CDR1 SGHVS, CDR2 FQNEAQ. The CDR3 is 13 residues long. V lost 7 bases to trimming and J lost 3 bases, with 12 bases between them. In DNA, the CDR3 is TGTGCCAGCACTCGACAGTTGGACACTGAAGCTTTCTTT. Amino acids: CASTRQLDTEAFF.

This clone was counted between two and nine times. This chain joins TRBV15 and TRBJ2-1; possible D gene TRBD1, 6 bases. The germline CDR1 and CDR2 sequences are LNHNV and YYDKDF (reference sequence). The CDR3 is 14 amino acids. Trimming left V 3 bases short and J 5 bases short, with 11 bases between. CDR3 amino acids: CATSRIQGHNEQFF. The CDR3, as DNA: TGTGCCACCAGCAGGATCCAGGGGCACAATGAGCAGTTCTTC.

This clone turned up a few times. The chain employs TRBV30 and TRBJ2-3; tentatively, D is TRBD1 (6 bases). This CDR3 has 12 amino acids. The V and J ends lost 3 bases and 5 bases respectively, with 9 bases between them. Germline V lookup: CDR1 GTSNPN, CDR2 SVGIG (reference sequence). CDR3 loop: CAWRPGQDTQYF. In DNA form, the CDR3 reads TGTGCCTGGAGACCGGGACAAGATACGCAGTATTTT.

The genes are TRBV5-6 and TRBJ2-1; possible D gene TRBD2, 5 bases. V lost 2 bases and J lost 0, with 9 bases in between. The length of the CDR3 is 15 residues. Germline CDR1 SGHDT, CDR2 YYEEEE. CDR3 sequence reads: CASSFGGFSYNEQFF. The CDR3 coding sequence is TGTGCCAGCAGCTTCGGCGGGTTCTCCTACAATGAGCAGTTCTTC.

Written as DNA, the CDR3 is TGTGCCAGCATTGGGAGCCGCACAGATACGCAGTATTTT. It translates to CASIGSRTDTQYF. This rearrangement joins TRBV27 to TRBJ2-3; tentative D call: TRBD2 (5 bases). The V and J ends lost 7 bases and 1 base respectively, with 9 bases between them. Looked up from germline, CDR1 is MNHEY and CDR2 is SMNVEV (reference sequence). This CDR3 is built from 13 residues.

The CDR3 loop is CASSLQSGGPDTQYF. The CDR3 bases are TGTGCCAGCAGCTTACAATCAGGGGGCCCAGATACGCAGTATTTT. The chain is built from TRBV7-2 and TRBJ2-3, with 8 bases that match TRBD1. This CDR3 has 15 amino acids. V dropped 2 bases and J dropped 4; count of bases not matched to a gene: 5. The germline CDR1 and CDR2 sequences are SGHTA and FQGNSA.

J is TRBJ2-3 and V is TRBV10-3, with D hard to call. There are 14 residues in the CDR3. The germline V and J ends were trimmed by 9 bases and 1 base, with 14 bases remaining between them. Germline CDR1 ENHRY, CDR2 SYGVKD. The DNA of the CDR3 is TGTGCCATTTCCCGACCGTCCGGCACAGATACGCAGTATTTT. This codes for CAISRPSGTDTQYF.

This clone has more than one count but fewer than ten. The rearrangement links TRBV15 to TRBJ2-7; a possible D gene is TRBD1 (6 bases). V lost 0 bases and J lost 4, with 7 bases in between. Germline lookup yields CDR1 LNHNV and CDR2 YYDKDF (reference sequence). The length of the CDR3 is 13 residues. This CDR3 reads CATSREGGYEQYF. The CDR3 region has the DNA TGTGCCACCAGCAGAGAAGGGGGATACGAGCAGTACTTC.

The table lists this clone with a few counts. The CDR3: CASSQDRGGFNEKLFF. In nucleotides, the CDR3 is TGTGCCAGCAGCCAAGATCGTGGGGGTTTTAATGAAAAACTGTTTTTT. The chain joins TRBV4-2 to TRBJ1-4; a possible D gene is TRBD1 (5 bases). Looked up from germline, CDR1 is LGHNA and CDR2 is YNFKEQ. Trimming cost V 0 bases and J 4 bases, with 12 bases left between them. This CDR3 region has 16 residues.

This clone has a handful of counts. The chain is built from TRBV29-1 and TRBJ2-3; the D gene is possibly TRBD2 (5 bases). This CDR3 has 13 residues. V was cut by 7 bases and J by 2 bases, with 13 bases left in between. CDR1 SQVTM and CDR2 ANQGSEA come from the germline V gene. CDR3 bases: TGCAGCGCCCGGGGTGGTCCCACAGATACGCAGTATTTT. Its translation is CSARGGPTDTQYF.

In this sample, this clone turned up a few times. The J gene is TRBJ1-1, the V gene TRBV14, with TRBD1 identical over 7 bases. CDR1 is SGHDN and CDR2 is FVKESK in the germline V gene. The CDR3 consists of 17 residues. J gave up 0 bases and V 8 bases, and 15 bases lay outside the gene matches. Here the CDR3 DNA reads TGTGCCAGCTCATATGGGCGGGACAGACGTCTGAACACTGAAGCTTTCTTT. Residues: CASSYGRDRRLNTEAFF. Using reference TRBV14 and TRBJ1-1 for the parts outside the CDR3, the full variable domain is EAGVTQFPSHSVIEKGQTVTLRCDPISGHDNLYWYRRVMGKEIKFLLHFVKESKQDESGMPNNRFLAERTGGTYSTLKVQPAELEDSGVYFCASSYGRDRRLNTEAFFGQGTRLTVV.

The gene calls are TRBV5-4 and TRBJ2-3; D may match TRBD1 or TRBD2 (5 bases each). The germline V gene encodes CDR1 SGHNT and CDR2 YYREEE (reference sequence). The CDR3 sequence is 17 residues long. V was clipped by 3 bases and J by 1 base, with 18 bases between them. The CDR3 sequence: CASSSPPGRAGTDTQYF. The CDR3 nucleotides are TGTGCCAGCAGCTCCCCCCCGGGACGGGCGGGCACAGATACGCAGTATTTT.

This clone was counted only a few times. The chain uses TRBV5-4 and TRBJ2-5, with 11 bases that match TRBD2. Trimming cost V 2 bases and J 0 bases; bases outside gene matches: 6. Germline-derived CDR1 and CDR2 are SGHNT and YYREEE (reference sequence). CDR3 length: 17 amino acids. This CDR3 reads CASSLFPSGRNQETQYF. In DNA form, the CDR3 reads TGTGCCAGCAGCTTATTTCCTAGCGGGAGGAACCAAGAGACCCAGTACTTC. Complete variable domain (other parts from reference TRBV5-4 and TRBJ2-5): ETGVTQSPTHLIKTRGQQVTLRCSSQSGHNTVSWYQQALGQGPQFIFQYYREEENGRGNFPPRFSGLQFPNYSSELNVNALELDDSALYLCASSLFPSGRNQETQYFGPGTRLLVL.

This clone came up once. The chain recombines TRBV7-2 with TRBJ2-1, with 10 bases fitting TRBD2. V lost 0 bases to trimming and J lost 1 base; unmatched junction nucleotides: 12. The CDR3 consists of 20 residues. Germline CDR1 SGHTA, CDR2 FQGNSA. The CDR3 nucleotides read TGTGCCAGCAGCTTAGCGTATGGTGCTAGCGGGAGTAGGTCCTACAATGAGCAGTTCTTC. This translates into CASSLAYGASGSRSYNEQFF. Full variable domain (missing parts from reference TRBV7-2 and TRBJ2-1): GAGVSQSPSNKVTEKGKDVELRCDPISGHTALYWYRQSLGQGLEFLIYFQGNSAPDKSGLPSDRFSAERTGGSVSTLTIQRTQQEDSAVYLCASSLAYGASGSRSYNEQFFGPGTRLTVL.

The V gene is TRBV7-8, the J gene TRBJ2-3; the D is unclear. The CDR3 contains 12 residues. V gave up 5 bases and J gave up 6 bases, with 9 bases separating them. The V gene's germline CDR1 is SGHVS and CDR2 FQNEAQ. CDR3 sequence: CASSPRADTQYF. The CDR3 DNA is TGTGCCAGCAGCCCTCGAGCTGATACGCAGTATTTT.

This clone was counted a few times. The chain links TRBV19 to TRBJ2-1; either TRBD1 or TRBD2 may fit D (5 bases each). The CDR3 sequence is 13 residues long. Trimming stripped 3 bases from V and 8 bases from J, with 11 bases between. CDR1 is LNHDA and CDR2 is SQIVND in the germline V gene (reference sequence). The CDR3 DNA sequence: TGTGCCAGTAGTATCGATCGAGGGGATGAGCAGTTCTTC. Protein sequence: CASSIDRGDEQFF.

V is TRBV7-2 and J is TRBJ1-5; the D gene is possibly TRBD1 (5 bases). V was clipped by 2 bases and J by 9 bases, with 20 bases between them. From germline, CDR1 is SGHTA and CDR2 FQGNSA. This CDR3 comprises 16 residues. CDR3 residues: CASSLPGGPADRPQHF. The DNA of the CDR3 is TGTGCCAGCAGCTTACCGGGGGGTCCCGCCGATCGGCCCCAGCATTTT.

The rearrangement joins TRBV2 to TRBJ2-3; D not certain. There are 12 residues in the CDR3. Germline V lookup: CDR1 SNHLY, CDR2 FYNNEI. V gave up 7 bases and J gave up 4 bases, with 9 bases separating them. DNA of the CDR3: TGTGCCAGCAACCTAGTTGCAGATACGCAGTATTTT. It encodes CASNLVADTQYF.

This clone was seen more than once but under ten times. V is TRBV4-1 and J is TRBJ2-3; D is ambiguous. Deletions cut 1 base from V and 0 bases from J, with 14 bases between. Looked up from germline, CDR1 is MGHRA and CDR2 is YSYEKL. The CDR3 loop spans 17 amino acids. CDR3 coding DNA: TGCGCCAGCAGCCAAGTCGTTTTAGGGTTCAGCACAGATACGCAGTATTTT. Amino acids: CASSQVVLGFSTDTQYF.

This chain joins TRBV30 and TRBJ2-7; D remains ambiguous. In germline, CDR1 is GTSNPN, CDR2 SVGIG (reference sequence). V lost 0 bases, J lost 1 base, and 10 bases lay in between. The CDR3 extends over 14 amino acids. The CDR3 DNA follows: TGTGCCTGGAGTGTAGGTCTCAGATCCTACGAGCAGTACTTC. Translation: CAWSVGLRSYEQYF.

J is TRBJ2-3 and V is TRBV13, with D tentatively TRBD2 (5 bases). V lost 5 bases, J lost 3 bases, and 9 bases lay in between. Germline V gene sequence: CDR1 PRHDT, CDR2 FYEKMQ (reference sequence). The CDR3 spans 13 residues. The CDR3: CASSASGTDTQYF. As DNA, the CDR3 is TGTGCCAGCAGCGCCTCGGGGACAGATACGCAGTATTTT.

The chain carries TRBV14 and TRBJ2-5, with D possibly matching TRBD1 (5 bases). The CDR3 consists of 14 residues. Germline-derived CDR1 and CDR2 are SGHDN and FVKESK. The V and J ends lost 3 bases and 7 bases respectively, with 15 bases between them. Here the CDR3 DNA reads TGTGCCAGCAGCCACCTCCAGGGCGCAGGGACCCAGTACTTC. Protein sequence: CASSHLQGAGTQYF. Full variable domain (outside the CDR3, taken from reference TRBV14 and TRBJ2-5): EAGVTQFPSHSVIEKGQTVTLRCDPISGHDNLYWYRRVMGKEIKFLLHFVKESKQDESGMPNNRFLAERTGGTYSTLKVQPAELEDSGVYFCASSHLQGAGTQYFGPGTRLLVL.